Below, 24 T cell receptor beta chains from the same sample are listed, as sequenced in a study of control samples from healthy donors and cancer patients. Generated by immunoSEQ multiplex PCR, the TCRdb table keeps only in-frame clones and is missing some. The sample has approximately 70,000 clones, 87% seen once. The sequencing input was blood. All receptors come from a woman aged 45-65 years in good health.

V usage is TRBV6-5 and J usage is TRBJ1-1; 8 nucleotides agree with TRBD1. Germline V lookup: CDR1 MNHEY, CDR2 SVGAGI. The J segment lost 8 bases and the V segment lost 2 bases, leaving 7 bases of the junction unmatched. This CDR3 region has 14 residues. The CDR3, as DNA: TGTGCCAGCAGTTACGGTGGGGGACAGGAGGAAGCTTTCTTT. Protein sequence: CASSYGGGQEEAFF.

V usage is TRBV5-6 and J usage is TRBJ1-1; D unresolved. The CDR3 sequence is 14 residues long. From germline, CDR1 is SGHDT and CDR2 YYEEEE. Trimming took 0 bases from V and 1 from J, leaving 7 bases between them. The CDR3 DNA follows: TGTGCCAGCAGCTTGGGGTTGCCGAACACTGAAGCTTTCTTT. Protein product: CASSLGLPNTEAFF. The full variable domain, its missing parts supplied by reference TRBV5-6 and TRBJ1-1, is DAGVTQSPTHLIKTRGQQVTLRCSPKSGHDTVSWYQQALGQGPQFIFQYYEEEERQRGNFPDRFSGHQFPNYSSELNVNALLLGDSALYLCASSLGLPNTEAFFGQGTRLTVV.

This CDR3 is CASSGEGGNQPQHF. CDR3 bases: TGTGCCAGCAGCGGAGAGGGAGGAAATCAGCCCCAGCATTTT. The chain carries TRBV9 and TRBJ1-5; D remains ambiguous. Trimming took 3 bases from V and 4 from J, leaving 11 bases between them. This CDR3 is 14 amino acids long. Germline V gene data show CDR1 as SGDLS and CDR2 as YYNGEE.

The V and J genes are TRBV6-1 and TRBJ1-3; D is unclear. This CDR3 has 16 amino acids. CDR1 and CDR2 (germline): MNHNS, SASEGT. Trimming cost V 3 bases and J 0 bases, with 12 bases left between them. The chain's CDR3 is CASSDLAVSSGNTIYF. CDR3 in DNA: TGTGCCAGCAGTGATCTGGCGGTTTCCTCTGGAAACACCATATATTTT.

The chain recombines TRBV5-1 with TRBJ2-7; D gene uncertain. V dropped 4 bases and J dropped 6 bases, with 14 bases sitting between them. CDR3 length equals 13 residues. Germline V gene sequence: CDR1 SGHRS, CDR2 YFSETQ. The CDR3 DNA reads TGCGCCAGCAGCCCGGACGGATACGGCGAGCAGTACTTC. Translating gives CASSPDGYGEQYF. The full variable domain, in which reference TRBV5-1 and TRBJ2-7 provide the parts outside the CDR3, is KAGVTQTPRYLIKTRGQQVTLSCSPISGHRSVSWYQQTPGQGLQFLFEYFSETQRNKGNFPGRFSGRQFSNSRSEMNVSTLELGDSALYLCASSPDGYGEQYFGPGTRLTVT.

The chain has TRBV9 and TRBJ2-1; 8 bases match TRBD1. CDR3 length equals 15 residues. Germline lookup yields CDR1 SGDLS and CDR2 YYNGEE. The V and J ends lost 0 bases and 6 bases, in that order; junction bases with no gene match: 5. CDR3 DNA: TGTGCCAGCAGCGTAGAGACAGGGGCTTTCAATGAGCAGTTCTTC. It yields the protein CASSVETGAFNEQFF.

The CDR3 bases are TGCGCCAGCAGCCCCGAAATCGGGACAGGGATGGATAACCAAGAGACCCAGTACTTC. It specifies CASSPEIGTGMDNQETQYF. The chain recombines TRBV5-1 with TRBJ2-5, with 9 bases fitting TRBD1. The J segment lost 0 bases and the V segment lost 4 bases, leaving 16 bases of the junction unmatched. Per the germline V gene, CDR1 is SGHRS and CDR2 is YFSETQ. The CDR3 runs to 19 residues.

The chain couples TRBV10-3 to TRBJ1-4; 7 bases are shared with TRBD1. The CDR3 is 21 amino acids. From germline, CDR1 is ENHRY and CDR2 SYGVKD. The V segment lost 0 bases and the J segment 2 bases; nucleotides outside the gene matches: 18. As DNA, the CDR3 is TGTGCCATCAGTGAGTCGGCAGGTAGAGGGGGCGTTACGCCTACTAATGAAAAACTGTTTTTT. Its translation: CAISESAGRGGVTPTNEKLFF.

The genes are TRBV15 and TRBJ1-1; no reliable D call. Trimming took 1 base from V and 0 from J, leaving 3 bases between them. Per germline, CDR1 LNHNV and CDR2 YYDKDF (reference sequence). The length of the CDR3 is 13 residues. The CDR3 bases are TGTGCCACCAGCAGAGTAGTGAACACTGAAGCTTTCTTT. As protein: CATSRVVNTEAFF.

The rearrangement links TRBV28 to TRBJ2-2; no firm D call. This CDR3 is built from 12 residues. Per the germline V gene, CDR1 is MDHEN and CDR2 is SYDVKM. V lost 8 bases and J 1 base, leaving 5 bases between the germline ends. CDR3 sequence (DNA): TGTGCCAGCGTAGAGAACACCGGGGAGCTGTTTTTT. It codes for CASVENTGELFF.

This chain links TRBV18 with TRBJ2-2; TRBD2 matches at 8 bases. Germline CDR1 and CDR2: KGHSH and LQKENI. This CDR3 is 18 amino acids long. J gave up 0 bases and V 5 bases, and 11 bases lay outside the gene matches. CDR3 bases: TGTGCCAGCTCATCTAGCGGGTCTATACGCGCGAACACCGGGGAGCTGTTTTTT. Protein product: CASSSSGSIRANTGELFF.

V usage is TRBV28 and J usage is TRBJ2-7, with D perhaps matching TRBD2 (6 bases). CDR3 length equals 14 residues. Trimming took 8 bases from V and 5 from J, leaving 19 bases between them. Germline V gene data show CDR1 as MDHEN and CDR2 as SYDVKM. CDR3 sequence: CASGLGLANDEQYF. CDR3 DNA: TGTGCCAGCGGGCTGGGGCTAGCGAATGACGAGCAGTACTTC.

The V call is TRBV10-3, the J call TRBJ2-7; no reliable D call. The germline V and J ends were trimmed by 8 bases and 0 bases, with 5 bases remaining between them. Germline-derived CDR1 and CDR2 are ENHRY and SYGVKD. The CDR3 contains 11 residues. The CDR3 sequence: CAIGSSYEQYF. Here the CDR3 DNA reads TGTGCCATCGGCAGCTCCTACGAGCAGTACTTC.

The rearrangement joins TRBV5-1 to TRBJ2-7, with TRBD2 identical over 7 bases. CDR1 is SGHRS, CDR2 YFSETQ, per germline. This CDR3 contains 13 residues. After removal of 4 bases from V and 7 bases from J, the junction contained 8 bases not matched to a gene. CDR3 loop: CASSLSGNHEQYF. The DNA of the CDR3 is TGCGCCAGCAGCCTAAGCGGGAATCATGAGCAGTACTTC.

In this sample, this clone turned up a few times. The V call is TRBV15, the J call TRBJ1-5; no clear D gene. CDR3 size: 13 residues. V was cut by 0 bases and J by 9 bases, with 9 bases left in between. From germline, CDR1 is LNHNV and CDR2 YYDKDF (reference sequence). The CDR3 DNA reads TGTGCCACCAGCAGAGACCCCCTCGGGCCCCAGCATTTT. As protein: CATSRDPLGPQHF.

The V gene is TRBV5-1, the J gene TRBJ2-2; tentative D call: TRBD1 (5 bases). The CDR3 has 15 amino acids. Germline V gives CDR1 SGHRS, CDR2 YFSETQ. Trimming shortened V by 5 bases and J by 3 bases, and 14 bases separated the two germline ends. The CDR3 DNA is TGCGCCAGCAGTAATATGGTCAGGGACACCGGGGAGCTGTTTTTT. Translating gives CASSNMVRDTGELFF.

This chain links TRBV5-1 with TRBJ1-6; D is undetermined. The ends were cut back, 1 base at V and 11 bases at J, with 7 bases in the middle. CDR1 is SGHRS and CDR2 is YFSETQ in the germline V gene. The CDR3 consists of 12 residues. As DNA, the CDR3 is TGCGCCAGCAGCTTGTCCACGGCACCCCTCCACTTT. Amino acids: CASSLSTAPLHF. Variable domain in full (rest from reference TRBV5-1 and TRBJ1-6): KAGVTQTPRYLIKTRGQQVTLSCSPISGHRSVSWYQQTPGQGLQFLFEYFSETQRNKGNFPGRFSGRQFSNSRSEMNVSTLELGDSALYLCASSLSTAPLHFGNGTRLTVT.

This sequence joins TRBV28 and TRBJ1-5; D is possibly TRBD1 (5 bases). CDR1 and CDR2 from the germline V gene are MDHEN and SYDVKM. The CDR3 contains 12 residues. With 6 bases removed from V and 2 bases from J, the gap between germline ends came to 5 bases. CDR3 sequence: CASRGGNQPQHF. The DNA for the CDR3 is TGTGCCAGCAGAGGGGGCAATCAGCCCCAGCATTTT. The full variable domain, its missing parts supplied by reference TRBV28 and TRBJ1-5, is DVKVTQSSRYLVKRTGEKVFLECVQDMDHENMFWYRQDPGLGLRLIYFSYDVKMKEKGDIPEGYSVSREKKERFSLILESASTNQTSMYLCASRGGNQPQHFGDGTRLSIL.

Here the CDR3 reads CAWIQGPSIGGELFF. CDR3 DNA sequence: TGTGCCTGGATCCAGGGGCCCTCCATTGGCGGGGAGCTGTTTTTT. The chain links TRBV30 to TRBJ2-2, with TRBD1 as a possible D gene (6 bases). The CDR3 has 15 residues. V was shortened by 4 bases and J by 7 bases, with 19 bases between the two germline ends. CDR1 GTSNPN and CDR2 SVGIG come from the germline V gene (reference sequence).

V and J are TRBV29-1 and TRBJ2-3; 15 nucleotides agree with TRBD2. Germline assignment: CDR1 SQVTM and CDR2 ANQGSEA. CDR3 size: 19 residues. V lost 2 bases to trimming and J lost 1 base; unmatched junction nucleotides: 10. As DNA, the CDR3 is TGCAGCGTTGAAAACCCGGGACTAGCGGGAGGATATGGCACAGATACGCAGTATTTT. As protein: CSVENPGLAGGYGTDTQYF.

The chain combines TRBV27 with TRBJ2-1, with D tentatively TRBD1 (6 bases). Per the germline V gene, CDR1 is MNHEY and CDR2 is SMNVEV (reference sequence). Between the trimmed V and J ends, which lost 6 bases and 0 bases, there was a span of 21 bases. CDR3 length: 18 amino acids. This chain's CDR3 is CASRFRGGALSSYNEQFF. For the CDR3, the DNA is TGTGCCAGCAGATTTAGAGGGGGAGCCCTAAGCTCCTACAATGAGCAGTTCTTC.

This chain connects TRBV15 to TRBJ1-2; D is perhaps TRBD1 (5 bases). Trimming removed 0 bases from V and 4 bases from J, with 18 bases in between. The germline V gene has CDR1 LNHNV and CDR2 YYDKDF (reference sequence). The CDR3 spans 17 residues. CDR3 in amino acids: CATSRDDLGRALYGYTF. In DNA, the CDR3 is TGTGCCACCAGCAGAGATGACCTCGGCAGGGCCCTCTATGGCTACACCTTC.

J is TRBJ2-7 and V is TRBV18; perhaps TRBD1 as D (5 bases). With 3 bases removed from V and 0 bases from J, the gap between germline ends came to 12 bases. CDR1 is KGHSH and CDR2 is LQKENI in the germline V gene. This CDR3 has 15 amino acids. The CDR3: CASSPLGRASYEQYF. The DNA for the CDR3 is TGTGCCAGCTCACCGCTCGGCAGGGCCTCCTACGAGCAGTACTTC.

The genes are TRBV3-1 (or the pseudogene TRBV3-2) and TRBJ2-7; 9 bases fit TRBD1. The V gene end was trimmed by 8 bases and the J gene end by 6 bases; junction bases not matched to a gene: 17. CDR1 and CDR2 from the germline V gene are LGHDT and YNNKEL (reference sequence). The CDR3 has 16 residues. The CDR3 bases are TGTGCCAGCTCGGTCATCCGACAGGGGGAATGGGGCGAGCAGTACTTC. Translation gives CASSVIRQGEWGEQYF.